The 27 T cell receptor beta chains reported below all come from one sample, sequenced in a study of graft-versus-host responses after intestinal transplantation. Method: immunoSEQ multiplex PCR; TCRdb's copy keeps in-frame clones and lacks some. The sample includes nearly 100,000 clones, 90% of them seen just once. The sample consisted of PBMCs, taken around 68 weeks after intestinal transplant. The receptors here all came from a human patient who received an intestinal transplant, so some T cells may come from the graft donor.

To note about this clone: A read error may account for a junction end that differs from germline. This chain connects TRBV11-2 to TRBJ2-2, with D perhaps TRBD1 or TRBD2 (5 bases each). The germline gives CDR1 SGHAT, CDR2 FQNNGV. The CDR3 has 14 amino acids. CDR3 residues: CASSLEGTVGELFF. CDR3 in DNA: TGTGCCAGCAGCCTAGAAGGGACGGTCGGGGAGCTGTTTTTT.

The rearrangement uses TRBV2 and TRBJ2-7; no reliable D call. There are 11 residues in the CDR3. With 4 bases removed from V and 2 bases from J, the gap between germline ends came to 3 bases. The germline gives CDR1 SNHLY, CDR2 FYNNEI. Here the CDR3 reads CASSAAYEQYF. For the CDR3, the DNA is TGTGCCAGCAGTGCCGCCTACGAGCAGTACTTC.

The rearrangement joins TRBV7-3 to TRBJ1-1; the D is unclear. This CDR3 contains 17 residues. Germline CDR1 reads SGHTA; CDR2 reads FQGTGA. V lost 4 bases and J lost 2, with 20 bases in between. CDR3 protein: CASSSRGPFTANTEAFF. For the CDR3, the DNA is TGTGCCAGCAGCTCCCGAGGACCCTTCACCGCCAACACTGAAGCTTTCTTT. Supplemented by reference TRBV7-3 and TRBJ1-1, the full variable domain reads GAGVSQTPSNKVTEKGKYVELRCDPISGHTALYWYRQSLGQGPEFLIYFQGTGAADDSGLPNDRFFAVRPEGSVSTLKIQRTERGDSAVYLCASSSRGPFTANTEAFFGQGTRLTVV.

V gene TRBV29-1 combines with J gene TRBJ1-2; D remains ambiguous. The CDR3 runs to 12 residues. V lost 3 bases to trimming and J lost 4 bases, with 9 bases between them. The germline CDR1 and CDR2 sequences are SQVTM and ANQGSEA. The CDR3 coding sequence is TGCAGCGTTGAGGGCAGGCCCTATGGCTACACCTTC. Translating it yields CSVEGRPYGYTF.

The chain couples TRBV19 to TRBJ2-1; 8 bases align to TRBD2. The germline gives CDR1 LNHDA, CDR2 SQIVND (reference sequence). The CDR3 runs 13 residues. Trimming at V came to 4 bases and at J to 4 bases, leaving 0 bases not matched to a gene. The CDR3 bases are TGTGCCAGTAGTAGCGGGGGGTACAATGAGCAGTTCTTC. The encoded protein is CASSSGGYNEQFF.

The CDR3: CATSGQWGEYQETQYF. CDR3 sequence (DNA): TGTGCCACCAGCGGCCAGTGGGGTGAATACCAAGAGACCCAGTACTTC. The chain couples TRBV15 to TRBJ2-5; D unclear. CDR1 and CDR2 (germline): LNHNV, YYDKDF (reference sequence). V was trimmed by 5 bases and J by 0 bases, leaving 16 bases between them. The CDR3 contains 16 residues. Full variable domain (missing parts from reference TRBV15 and TRBJ2-5): DAMVIQNPRYQVTQFGKPVTLSCSQTLNHNVMYWYQQKSSQAPKLLFHYYDKDFNNEADTPDNFQSRRPNTSFCFLDIRSPGLGDTAMYLCATSGQWGEYQETQYFGPGTRLLVL.

The J gene is TRBJ1-5, the V gene TRBV10-2; no firm D call. The CDR3 spans 15 residues. Germline loops: CDR1 WSHSY, CDR2 SAAADI. V dropped 3 bases and J dropped 6 bases, with 15 bases sitting between them. CDR3 nucleotides: TGCGCCAGCAGTGATCATGGGTTCGTAGGTCAGCCCCAGCATTTT. As protein: CASSDHGFVGQPQHF.

This sequence joins TRBV15 and TRBJ1-3; no definite D call. Germline-derived CDR1 and CDR2 are LNHNV and YYDKDF (reference sequence). This CDR3 is built from 17 residues. V shed 5 bases and J shed 0 bases, with 17 bases lying between them. The CDR3 spells CATSAIGIGNSGNTIYF. The DNA of the CDR3 is TGTGCCACCAGCGCTATCGGGATTGGGAACTCTGGAAACACCATATATTTT.

The J gene is TRBJ2-7, the V gene TRBV6-5, with D perhaps TRBD1 or TRBD2 (7 bases each). V was shortened by 7 bases and J by 6 bases, with 10 bases between the two germline ends. The CDR3 spans 11 residues. In germline, CDR1 is MNHEY, CDR2 SVGAGI. CDR3 sequence reads: CASTGGGEQYF. Here the CDR3 DNA reads TGTGCCAGCACAGGGGGGGGCGAGCAGTACTTC.

This clone was counted between two and nine times. The CDR3 coding sequence is TGCGCCAGCAGCTTTGGAGCAGGGGGCGCGGGGTACGACGAGCAGTACTTC. Translated: CASSFGAGGAGYDEQYF. The chain recombines TRBV5-1 with TRBJ2-7, with TRBD1 matching 8 bases. The CDR3 is 17 amino acids. V gave up 2 bases and J gave up 5 bases; unmatched junction bases: 15. Germline CDR1 SGHRS, CDR2 YFSETQ.

V usage is TRBV11-2 and J usage is TRBJ2-1, with 10 bases matching TRBD2. CDR3 length: 15 residues. V gave up 4 bases and J gave up 5 bases; unmatched junction bases: 5. Germline CDR1 reads SGHAT; CDR2 reads FQNNGV. CDR3 in DNA: TGTGCCAGCAGCTCCCTAGCGGGGGTCCACAATGAGCAGTTCTTC. Its translation is CASSSLAGVHNEQFF.

The V gene is TRBV7-9, the J gene TRBJ2-1; 12 nucleotides match TRBD1. Trimming at V came to 9 bases and at J to 2 bases, leaving 5 bases not matched to a gene. Germline loops: CDR1 SEHNR, CDR2 FQNEAQ (reference sequence). The length of the CDR3 is 15 residues. CDR3 in DNA: TGTGCCAGTCCTGGGACAGGGGGCGCCTACAATGAGCAGTTCTTC. This sequence encodes CASPGTGGAYNEQFF.

This clone has just one count. The V call is TRBV6-1, the J call TRBJ1-2; 7 nucleotides align to TRBD1. J was trimmed by 7 bases and V by 6 bases; bases with no gene match: 8. The CDR3 runs to 13 residues. CDR1 and CDR2 from the germline V gene are MNHNS and SASEGT. DNA for the CDR3: TGTGCCAGCAGCTCGGGACAGCGATCTGGCTACACCTTC. Translating gives CASSSGQRSGYTF.

The chain employs TRBV28 and TRBJ1-5; the match to TRBD1 covers 7 bases. V gave up 6 bases and J gave up 5 bases; unmatched junction bases: 4. The CDR3 runs to 13 residues. From germline, CDR1 is MDHEN and CDR2 SYDVKM. The CDR3 DNA reads TGTGCCAGCAGGACAGGGTTGGATCAGCCCCAGCATTTT. Protein: CASRTGLDQPQHF. The variable domain in full, completed from reference TRBV28 and TRBJ1-5, reads DVKVTQSSRYLVKRTGEKVFLECVQDMDHENMFWYRQDPGLGLRLIYFSYDVKMKEKGDIPEGYSVSREKKERFSLILESASTNQTSMYLCASRTGLDQPQHFGDGTRLSIL.

V is TRBV2 and J is TRBJ2-7; D is unresolved. The CDR3 is 12 amino acids. CDR1 and CDR2 from the germline V gene are SNHLY and FYNNEI. CDR3 coding DNA: TGTGCATCGCGGATGAGTCTCTACGAGCAGTACTTC. Protein product: CASRMSLYEQYF.

The chain has TRBV5-6 and TRBJ2-5, with 7 bases matching TRBD1. The end of the DNA aligns better with TRBJ2-7, so the J call may be wrong. The germline V gene has CDR1 SGHDT and CDR2 YYEEEE. The CDR3 totals 14 residues. The CDR3 sequence: CASSFRGKTYEQYF. CDR3 coding DNA: TGTGCCAGCAGCTTCAGGGGGAAGACCTACGAGCAGTACTTC.

The chain employs TRBV13 and TRBJ1-1; 9 bases agree with TRBD1. Trimming removed 7 bases from V and 3 bases from J; junction bases left unmatched: 6. CDR1 PRHDT and CDR2 FYEKMQ come from the germline V gene (reference sequence). The CDR3 contains 14 residues. As DNA, the CDR3 is TGTGCCAGCAACAAGGGACAGGGATACACTGAAGCTTTCTTT. Residues: CASNKGQGYTEAFF.

J is TRBJ1-4 and V is TRBV4-1; TRBD1 is a possible D gene (5 bases). The CDR3 loop spans 15 amino acids. V lost 1 base and J lost 8, with 14 bases in between. Germline lookup yields CDR1 MGHRA and CDR2 YSYEKL. CDR3 amino acids: CASSQGPRGEEKLFF. In DNA form, the CDR3 reads TGCGCCAGCAGCCAAGGCCCCCGGGGGGAAGAAAAACTGTTTTTT.

Comment on this clone: The same CDR3 can be traced to other DNA sequences in this sample. This chain joins TRBV27 and TRBJ1-3, with D maybe TRBD1 (5 bases). V was pared by 2 bases and J by 0 bases, with 11 bases between. CDR3 length: 16 residues. Germline lookup yields CDR1 MNHEY and CDR2 SMNVEV (reference sequence). DNA for the CDR3: TGTGCCAGCAGTTTACGGGGCCCTTACTCTGGAAACACCATATATTTT. Residues: CASSLRGPYSGNTIYF.

The V gene is TRBV5-1, the J gene TRBJ2-3; possibly TRBD1 for D (6 bases). Germline assignment: CDR1 SGHRS and CDR2 YFSETQ. CDR3 size: 15 residues. V was pared by 1 base and J by 1 base, with 10 bases between. DNA for the CDR3: TGCGCCAGCAGCTTGACAGGGTTCGGCACAGATACGCAGTATTTT. This codes for CASSLTGFGTDTQYF. The variable domain in full, with the rest retrieved from reference TRBV5-1 and TRBJ2-3, is KAGVTQTPRYLIKTRGQQVTLSCSPISGHRSVSWYQQTPGQGLQFLFEYFSETQRNKGNFPGRFSGRQFSNSRSEMNVSTLELGDSALYLCASSLTGFGTDTQYFGPGTRLTVL.

The V and J genes are TRBV2 and TRBJ2-2; maybe TRBD2 (6 bases). The V gene lost 4 bases and the J gene lost 0 bases, with 9 bases spanning the gap. The V gene's germline CDR1 is SNHLY and CDR2 FYNNEI. The CDR3 is 15 residues long. CDR3 DNA: TGTGCCAGCAGTGGGACTACAACGAACACCGGGGAGCTGTTTTTT. Its protein product is CASSGTTTNTGELFF. The full variable domain, rest sourced from reference TRBV2 and TRBJ2-2, is EPEVTQTPSHQVTQMGQEVILRCVPISNHLYFYWYRQILGQKVEFLVSFYNNEISEKSEIFDDQFSVERPDGSNFTLKIRSTKLEDSAMYFCASSGTTTNTGELFFGEGSRLTVL.

As regards this clone: Its ends do not fully match the called genes, so a read error is possible. The same CDR3 can be traced to other DNA sequences in this sample. The chain combines TRBV2 with TRBJ2-5; the match to TRBD1 covers 10 bases. This CDR3 is 12 amino acids long. The germline V gene has CDR1 SNHLY and CDR2 FYNNEI. The CDR3 DNA follows: TGCGCCAGCAGGGACAGGGGAGAGACCCAGTACTTC. It translates to CASRDRGETQYF.

The chain recombines TRBV14 with TRBJ1-1, with D maybe TRBD1 (6 bases). The germline V and J ends were trimmed by 3 bases and 8 bases, with 19 bases remaining between them. CDR1 and CDR2 (germline): SGHDN, FVKESK. The CDR3 runs to 15 residues. The CDR3 loop is CASSHRTDPSREAFF. For the CDR3, the DNA is TGTGCCAGCAGCCACAGGACAGATCCCAGCCGGGAAGCTTTCTTT.

The genes are TRBV5-1 and TRBJ2-5; D tentatively fits TRBD1 or TRBD2 (5 bases each). The germline V and J ends were trimmed by 0 bases and 5 bases, with 11 bases remaining between them. CDR3 length: 14 amino acids. Germline CDR1 is SGHRS and CDR2 is YFSETQ. In DNA, the CDR3 is TGCGCCAGCAGCTTGGCCCCGGGGCGGGAGACCCAGTACTTC. This translates into CASSLAPGRETQYF.

This rearrangement joins TRBV7-9 to TRBJ1-3; 7 bases align to TRBD1. The V segment lost 6 bases and the J segment 3 bases; nucleotides outside the gene matches: 5. The CDR3 covers 14 residues. Germline loops: CDR1 SEHNR, CDR2 FQNEAQ (reference sequence). The CDR3 here is CASRGTDLGNTIYF. The CDR3 nucleotides are TGTGCCAGCAGAGGGACAGACCTTGGAAACACCATATATTTT.

The chain joins TRBV27 to TRBJ2-7, with 9 nucleotides matching TRBD2. Germline CDR1 is MNHEY and CDR2 is SMNVEV (reference sequence). The CDR3 totals 16 residues. V lost 0 bases to trimming and J lost 3 bases; unmatched junction nucleotides: 6. CDR3 coding DNA: TGTGCCAGCAGTTTATCGATGACTAGCGGAAACTACGAGCAGTACTTC. This codes for CASSLSMTSGNYEQYF.

V and J are TRBV6-5 and TRBJ1-6; D call uncertain. CDR3 size: 16 residues. Trimming removed 0 bases from V and 0 bases from J, with 6 bases in between. Germline assignment: CDR1 MNHEY and CDR2 SVGAGI. This CDR3 is CASSYSSSSYNSPLHF. CDR3 bases: TGTGCCAGCAGTTACTCGTCGAGCTCCTATAATTCACCCCTCCACTTT.